This T cell receptor (beta chain) appears in the sequencing data of a study of blood T cell repertoires in COVID-19. Study at large: There were acute and convalescent COVID-19 samples, and they came from the United States, Italy and Spain. In each case, the material was cDNA or gDNA derived from T cells, B-cell-depleted T cells, or PBMCs.

V was shortened by 0 bases and J by 4 bases, with 12 bases between the two germline ends. From germline, CDR1 is LGHDT and CDR2 YNNKEL (reference sequence). The CDR3 loop spans 15 amino acids. As originally analysed: Researchers report that nucleated cell counts were estimated from reference gene primer amplification. Assay: immunoSEQ multiplex PCR; the TCRdb copy retains only in-frame clones and omits some. V, J and clone size derive from that table, while D and trimming were established from the DNA sequence. The profile shows about 140,000 clones, around 90% of them singletons. Sequencing was performed on peripheral blood. This clonotype was obtained from a woman between 50 and 59 years old with acute or convalescent COVID-19. V is TRBV3-1 (or the pseudogene TRBV3-2) and J is TRBJ1-1; a weak D match, TRBD1 (5 bases). The chain's CDR3 is CASSQEFRRGTEAFF. The CDR3 DNA reads TGTGCCAGCAGCCAAGAGTTCAGGAGGGGCACTGAAGCTTTCTTT.